This note documents a single T cell receptor (beta chain) sequence. This receptor's antigen is unknown. Since a much larger clone is just one base distant, this may be a read error. The CDR3 holds 13 amino acids from the cysteine to the phenylalanine. Only the CDR3 DNA stays, 39 bases, in frame from base 1. Trimming removed 7 bases from V and 2 bases from J; the gene matches leave 4 bases unexplained. Per the germline V gene, MNHEY is the CDR1 and SVGEGT is the CDR2. These reads were obtained on an Illumina HiSeq 2500. Quantitative 5'-RACE with molecular barcodes was used to prepare TCR beta libraries. On the authors' methods: Disease-linked TCR variants were identified with a new computational method built on a probabilistic model of VDJ rearrangement. In-frame beta chains were kept once TCRdb had trimmed the public reads at Q25 with fastp and called clones with MiXCR. CDR3 protein sequences are deduplicated, and each keeps its most common genes and DNA. The V and J calls here are based on TCRdb, not the publication. The sample table shows some 220,000 distinct CDR3 sequences, and over 7% are seen once. The top ten constitute approximately 5% of the sample.

The data were taken from a study of CD8 T cells in ankylosing spondylitis (dated by TCRdb to about 2017). With respect to the entire study: The study profiled T cell receptor beta repertoires in healthy donors and ankylosing spondylitis patients to find disease-linked TCR variants. In total, the full study cohort was made up of some 100 healthy donors and 25 ankylosing spondylitis patients. Peripheral blood was sampled, and synovial fluid was also collected from ankylosing spondylitis patients.

What the research found in general, with its limitations: The disease-linked clones were reported to be significantly enriched in matched synovial fluid samples from ankylosing spondylitis patients. The disease-linked clones showed a CD8+ phenotype and occurred at relatively low frequencies in peripheral blood. Blood from ankylosing spondylitis patients appeared to be characterized by a TCR beta motif made up of under ten highly homologous amino acid variants. Some motif variants were previously reported in synovial fluid and blood of reactive arthritis patients, suggesting common disease-initiation mechanisms.

Sequenced material: blood, either unsorted or a sorted T cell fraction (not recorded which). This TCR was recovered from a female donor with ankylosing spondylitis or in good health (not recorded which). Recombination linked TRBV6-2 or TRBV6-3 to TRBJ2-5; TRBD2 agrees with 7 junctional bases. The nucleotide sequence reads as follows: TGTGCCAGCACCCGGGACTATCAAGAGACCCAGTACTTC. Its translation reads: CASTRDYQETQYF.